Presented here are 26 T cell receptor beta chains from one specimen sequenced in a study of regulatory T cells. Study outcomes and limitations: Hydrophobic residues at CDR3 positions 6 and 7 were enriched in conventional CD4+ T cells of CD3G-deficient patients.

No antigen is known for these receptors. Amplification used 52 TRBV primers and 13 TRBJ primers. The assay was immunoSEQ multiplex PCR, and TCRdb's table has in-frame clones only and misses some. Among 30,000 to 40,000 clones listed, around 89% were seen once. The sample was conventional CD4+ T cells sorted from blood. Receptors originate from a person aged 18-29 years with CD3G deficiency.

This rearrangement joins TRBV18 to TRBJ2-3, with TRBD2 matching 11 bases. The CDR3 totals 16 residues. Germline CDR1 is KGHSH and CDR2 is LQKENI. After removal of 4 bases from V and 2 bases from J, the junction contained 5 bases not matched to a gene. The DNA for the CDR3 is TGTGCCAGCTCACTCCGGACTAGCGGGTTCACAGATACGCAGTATTTT. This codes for CASSLRTSGFTDTQYF. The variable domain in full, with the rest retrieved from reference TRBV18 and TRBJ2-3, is NAGVMQNPRHLVRRRGQEARLRCSPMKGHSHVYWYRQLPEEGLKFMVYLQKENIIDESGMPKERFSAEFPKEGPSILRIQQVVRGDSAAYFCASSLRTSGFTDTQYFGPGTRLTVL.

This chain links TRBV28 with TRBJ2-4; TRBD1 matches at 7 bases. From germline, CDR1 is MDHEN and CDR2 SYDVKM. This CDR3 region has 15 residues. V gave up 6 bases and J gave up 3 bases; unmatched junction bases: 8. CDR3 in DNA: TGTGCCAGCAGCCCCTCCGGGACAGTCAAAAACATTCAGTACTTC. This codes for CASSPSGTVKNIQYF.

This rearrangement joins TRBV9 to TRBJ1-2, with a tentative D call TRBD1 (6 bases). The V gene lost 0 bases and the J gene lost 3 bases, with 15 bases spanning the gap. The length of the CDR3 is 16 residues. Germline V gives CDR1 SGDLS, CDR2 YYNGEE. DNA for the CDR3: TGTGCCAGCAGCGTAGACCTCCAGGGGAAAGACTATGGCTACACCTTC. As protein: CASSVDLQGKDYGYTF.

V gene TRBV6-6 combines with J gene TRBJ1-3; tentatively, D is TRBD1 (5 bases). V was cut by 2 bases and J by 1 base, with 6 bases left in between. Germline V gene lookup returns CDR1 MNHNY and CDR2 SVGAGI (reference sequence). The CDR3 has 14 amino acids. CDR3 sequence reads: CASSYGGSGNTIYF. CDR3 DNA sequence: TGTGCCAGCAGTTACGGGGGGTCTGGAAACACCATATATTTT.

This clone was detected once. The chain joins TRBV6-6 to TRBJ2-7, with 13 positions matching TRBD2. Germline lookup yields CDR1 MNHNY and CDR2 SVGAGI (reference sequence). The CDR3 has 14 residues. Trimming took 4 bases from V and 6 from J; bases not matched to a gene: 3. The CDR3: CASSSGTSGAEQYF. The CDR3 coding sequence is TGTGCCAGCAGTTCGGGGACTAGCGGGGCCGAGCAGTACTTC.

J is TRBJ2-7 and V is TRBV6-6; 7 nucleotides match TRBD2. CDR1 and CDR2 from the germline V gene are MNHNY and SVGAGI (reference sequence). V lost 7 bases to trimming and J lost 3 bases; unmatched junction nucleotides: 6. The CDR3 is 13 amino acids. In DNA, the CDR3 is TGTGCCAGCAAGGGAGGGCTTTACTACGAGCAGTACTTC. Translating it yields CASKGGLYYEQYF.

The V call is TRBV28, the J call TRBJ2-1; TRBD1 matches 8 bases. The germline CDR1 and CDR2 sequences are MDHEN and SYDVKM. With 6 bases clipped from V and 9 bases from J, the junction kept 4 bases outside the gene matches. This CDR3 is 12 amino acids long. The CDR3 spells CASRPGGGEQFF. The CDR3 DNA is TGTGCCAGCAGGCCAGGGGGCGGTGAGCAGTTCTTC.

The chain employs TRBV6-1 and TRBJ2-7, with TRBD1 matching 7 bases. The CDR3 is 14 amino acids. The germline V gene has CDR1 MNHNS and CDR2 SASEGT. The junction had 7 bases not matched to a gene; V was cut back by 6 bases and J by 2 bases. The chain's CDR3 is CASRIGTDTYEQYF. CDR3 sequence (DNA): TGTGCCAGCAGGATAGGGACAGATACCTACGAGCAGTACTTC.

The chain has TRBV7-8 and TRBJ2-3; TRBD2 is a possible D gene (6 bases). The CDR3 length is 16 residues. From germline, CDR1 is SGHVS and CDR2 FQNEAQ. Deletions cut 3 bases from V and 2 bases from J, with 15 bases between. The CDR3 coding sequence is TGTGCCAGCAGCTTTTCTCCGGCGGGGTTCACAGATACGCAGTATTTT. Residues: CASSFSPAGFTDTQYF.

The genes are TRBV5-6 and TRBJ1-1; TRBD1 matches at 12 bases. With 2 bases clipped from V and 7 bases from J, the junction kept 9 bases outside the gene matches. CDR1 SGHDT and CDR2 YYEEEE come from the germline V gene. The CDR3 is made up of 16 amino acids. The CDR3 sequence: CASSFRRDRGHFEAFF. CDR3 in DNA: TGTGCCAGCAGCTTCCGCCGGGACAGGGGGCACTTTGAAGCTTTCTTT.

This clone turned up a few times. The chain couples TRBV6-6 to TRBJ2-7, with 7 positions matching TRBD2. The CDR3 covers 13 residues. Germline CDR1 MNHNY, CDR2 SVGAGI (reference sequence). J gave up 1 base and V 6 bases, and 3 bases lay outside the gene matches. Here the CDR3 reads CASRAGASYEQYF. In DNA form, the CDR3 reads TGTGCCAGCAGGGCGGGAGCGTCCTACGAGCAGTACTTC.

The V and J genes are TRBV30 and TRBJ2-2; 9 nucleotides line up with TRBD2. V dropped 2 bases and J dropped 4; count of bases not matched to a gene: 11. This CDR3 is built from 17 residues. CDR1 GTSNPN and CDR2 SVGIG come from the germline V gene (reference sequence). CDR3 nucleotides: TGTGCCTGGAGTCCGCGAATGGGACTAGCAGGCACCGGGGAGCTGTTTTTT. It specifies CAWSPRMGLAGTGELFF.

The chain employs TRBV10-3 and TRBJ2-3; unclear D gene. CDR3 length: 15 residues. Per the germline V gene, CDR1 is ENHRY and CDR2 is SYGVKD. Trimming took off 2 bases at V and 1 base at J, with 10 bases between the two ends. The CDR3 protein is CAISEGRRGTDTQYF. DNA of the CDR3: TGTGCCATCAGTGAGGGGCGACGCGGCACAGATACGCAGTATTTT.

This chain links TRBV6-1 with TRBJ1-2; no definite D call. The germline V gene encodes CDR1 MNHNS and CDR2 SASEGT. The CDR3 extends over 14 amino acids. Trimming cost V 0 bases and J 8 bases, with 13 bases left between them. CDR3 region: CASSEAQPWKGYTF. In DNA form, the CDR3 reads TGTGCCAGCAGTGAAGCCCAACCATGGAAAGGCTACACCTTC.

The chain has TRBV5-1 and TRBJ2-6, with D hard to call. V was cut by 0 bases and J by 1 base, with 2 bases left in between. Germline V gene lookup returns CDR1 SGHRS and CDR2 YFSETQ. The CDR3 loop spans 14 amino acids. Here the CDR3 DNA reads TGCGCCAGCAGCTTGGGATCTGGGGCCAACGTCCTGACTTTC. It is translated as CASSLGSGANVLTF.

The CDR3 region has the DNA TGTGCCAGCAGCAAAAAGCGCTATAATTCACCCCTCCACTTT. Amino acid sequence: CASSKKRYNSPLHF. V is TRBV21-1 and J is TRBJ1-6. TRBV21-1 is listed as a pseudogene. This CDR3 is built from 14 residues.

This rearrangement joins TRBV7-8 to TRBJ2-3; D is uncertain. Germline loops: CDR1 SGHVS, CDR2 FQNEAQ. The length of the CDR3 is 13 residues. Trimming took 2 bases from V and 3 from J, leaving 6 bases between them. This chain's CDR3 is CASSLPGTDTQYF. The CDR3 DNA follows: TGTGCCAGCAGCTTACCCGGTACAGATACGCAGTATTTT.

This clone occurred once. This CDR3 reads CASSRGTSGFREGEQFF. The CDR3 DNA follows: TGTGCCAGCAGCCGCGGGACTAGCGGGTTTAGGGAGGGTGAGCAGTTCTTC. The chain is built from TRBV28 and TRBJ2-1; 12 bases are a match to TRBD2. V was clipped by 6 bases and J by 9 bases; unmatched bases: 15. Germline assignment: CDR1 MDHEN and CDR2 SYDVKM. CDR3 length: 17 amino acids.

In DNA, the CDR3 is TGTGCCAGTCAGAAACAGGGCGCGCTGGATGGCTACACCTTC. It specifies CASQKQGALDGYTF. The genes are TRBV19 and TRBJ1-2; D is possibly TRBD1 (6 bases). The CDR3 is made up of 14 amino acids. Germline V gene lookup returns CDR1 LNHDA and CDR2 SQIVND (reference sequence). Trimming stripped 8 bases from V and 6 bases from J, with 19 bases between.

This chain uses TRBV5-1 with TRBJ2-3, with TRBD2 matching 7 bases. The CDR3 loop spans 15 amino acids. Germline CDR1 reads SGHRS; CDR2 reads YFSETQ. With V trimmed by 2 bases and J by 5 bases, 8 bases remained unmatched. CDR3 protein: CASSFTRGREDTQYF. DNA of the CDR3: TGCGCCAGCAGCTTTACTCGGGGGAGGGAAGATACGCAGTATTTT.

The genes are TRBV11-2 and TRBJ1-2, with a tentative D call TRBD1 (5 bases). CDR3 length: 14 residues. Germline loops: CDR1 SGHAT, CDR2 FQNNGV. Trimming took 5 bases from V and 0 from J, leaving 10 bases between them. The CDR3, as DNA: TGTGCCAGCAGCCCTGGGGGGGCTAACTATGGCTACACCTTC. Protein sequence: CASSPGGANYGYTF.

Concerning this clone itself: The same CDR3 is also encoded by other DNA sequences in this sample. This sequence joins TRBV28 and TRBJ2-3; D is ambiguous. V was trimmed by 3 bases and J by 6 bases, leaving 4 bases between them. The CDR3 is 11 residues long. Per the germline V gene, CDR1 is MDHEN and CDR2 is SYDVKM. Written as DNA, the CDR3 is TGTGCCAGCAGTTTGCGGGATACGCAGTATTTT. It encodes CASSLRDTQYF.

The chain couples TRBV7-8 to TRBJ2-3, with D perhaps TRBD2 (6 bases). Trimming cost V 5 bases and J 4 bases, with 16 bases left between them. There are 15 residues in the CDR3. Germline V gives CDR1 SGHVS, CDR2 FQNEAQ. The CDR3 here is CASSLTRWEADTQYF. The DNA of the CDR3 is TGTGCCAGCAGCCTAACTAGATGGGAGGCAGATACGCAGTATTTT. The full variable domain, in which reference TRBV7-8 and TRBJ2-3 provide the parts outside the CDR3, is GAGVSQSPRYKVAKRGQDVALRCDPISGHVSLFWYQQALGQGPEFLTYFQNEAQLDKSGLPSDRFFAERPEGSVSTLKIQRTQQEDSAVYLCASSLTRWEADTQYFGPGTRLTVL.

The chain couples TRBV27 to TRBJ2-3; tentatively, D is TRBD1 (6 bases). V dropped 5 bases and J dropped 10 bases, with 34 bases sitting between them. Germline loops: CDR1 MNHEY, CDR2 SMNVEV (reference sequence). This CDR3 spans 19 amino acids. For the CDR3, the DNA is TGTGCCAGCAGTCCCACCCTAATCAGGGGTGGGTTGTTTGGGAGAGCGCAGTATTTT. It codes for CASSPTLIRGGLFGRAQYF.

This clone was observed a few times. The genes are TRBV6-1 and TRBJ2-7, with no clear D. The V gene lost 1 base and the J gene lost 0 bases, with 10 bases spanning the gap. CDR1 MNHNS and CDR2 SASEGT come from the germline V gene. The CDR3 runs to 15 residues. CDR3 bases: TGTGCCAGCAGTGAAGGAATAGCTGTCTCCTACGAGCAGTACTTC. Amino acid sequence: CASSEGIAVSYEQYF.

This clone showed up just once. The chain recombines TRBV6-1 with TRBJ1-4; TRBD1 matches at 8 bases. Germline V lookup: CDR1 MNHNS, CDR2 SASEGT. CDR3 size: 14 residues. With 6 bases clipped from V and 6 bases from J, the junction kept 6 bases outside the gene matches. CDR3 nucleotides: TGTGCCAGCAGCAAGGACAGGGTCGATGAAAAACTGTTTTTT. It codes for CASSKDRVDEKLFF.